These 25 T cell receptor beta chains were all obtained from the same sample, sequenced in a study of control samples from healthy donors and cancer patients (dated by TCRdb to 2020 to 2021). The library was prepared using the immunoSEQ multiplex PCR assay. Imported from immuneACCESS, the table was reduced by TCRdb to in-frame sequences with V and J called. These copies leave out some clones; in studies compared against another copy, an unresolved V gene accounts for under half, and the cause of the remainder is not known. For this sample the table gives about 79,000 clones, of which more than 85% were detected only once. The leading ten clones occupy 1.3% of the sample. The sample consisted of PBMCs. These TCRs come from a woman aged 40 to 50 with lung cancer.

The CDR3 DNA follows: TGCGCCAGCAGCTTGGGCGGGGATTACTATGGCTACACCTTC. It is translated as CASSLGGDYYGYTF. This rearrangement joins TRBV5-1 to TRBJ1-2; the D is unclear. V was pared by 0 bases and J by 3 bases, with 9 bases between. Looked up from germline, CDR1 is SGHRS and CDR2 is YFSETQ. The CDR3 sequence is 14 residues long.

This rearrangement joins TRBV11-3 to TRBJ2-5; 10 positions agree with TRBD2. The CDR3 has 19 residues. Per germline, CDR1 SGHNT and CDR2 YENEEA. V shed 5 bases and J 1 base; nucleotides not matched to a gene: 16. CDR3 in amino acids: CASSPPASGGPYIQETQYF. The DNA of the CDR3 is TGTGCCAGCAGCCCACCCGCTAGCGGGGGACCCTATATCCAAGAGACCCAGTACTTC.

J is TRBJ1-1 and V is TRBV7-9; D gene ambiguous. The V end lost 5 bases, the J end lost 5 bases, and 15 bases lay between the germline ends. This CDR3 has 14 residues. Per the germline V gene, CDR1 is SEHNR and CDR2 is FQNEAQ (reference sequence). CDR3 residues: CASSPTDGLTEAFF. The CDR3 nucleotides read TGTGCCAGCAGCCCAACTGACGGACTAACTGAAGCTTTCTTT.

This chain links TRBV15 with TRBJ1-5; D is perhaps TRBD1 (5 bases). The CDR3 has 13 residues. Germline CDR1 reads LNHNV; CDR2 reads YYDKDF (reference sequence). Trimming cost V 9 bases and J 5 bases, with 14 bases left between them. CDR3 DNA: TGTGCCACGGGGGTGGGAAACCATCAGCCCCAGCATTTT. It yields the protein CATGVGNHQPQHF.

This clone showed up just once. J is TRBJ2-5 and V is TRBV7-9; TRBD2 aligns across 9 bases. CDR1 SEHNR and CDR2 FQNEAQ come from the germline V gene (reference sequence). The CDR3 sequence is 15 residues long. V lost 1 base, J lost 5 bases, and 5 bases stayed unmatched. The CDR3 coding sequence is TGTGCCAGCAGCTTAGAGGCGGGGGGGCACGAGACCCAGTACTTC. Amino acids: CASSLEAGGHETQYF.

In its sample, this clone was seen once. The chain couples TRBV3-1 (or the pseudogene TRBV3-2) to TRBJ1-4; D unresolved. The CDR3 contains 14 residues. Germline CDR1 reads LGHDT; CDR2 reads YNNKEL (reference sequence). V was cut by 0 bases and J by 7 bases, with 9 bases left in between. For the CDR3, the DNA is TGTGCCAGCAGCCAAGATAACAGCCTTGAAAAACTGTTTTTT. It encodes CASSQDNSLEKLFF.

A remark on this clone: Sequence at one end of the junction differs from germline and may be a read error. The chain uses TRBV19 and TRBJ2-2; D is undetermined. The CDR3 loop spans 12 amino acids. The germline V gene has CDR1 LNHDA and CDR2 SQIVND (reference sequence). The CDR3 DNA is TGTGCCACTAGTATTGGGGTCGGGGAGCTGTTTTTT. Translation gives CATSIGVGELFF.

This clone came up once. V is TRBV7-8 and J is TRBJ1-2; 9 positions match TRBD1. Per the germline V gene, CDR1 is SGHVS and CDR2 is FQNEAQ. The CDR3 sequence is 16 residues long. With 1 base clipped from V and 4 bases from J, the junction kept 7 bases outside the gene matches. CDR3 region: CASSLVQGAGSYGYTF. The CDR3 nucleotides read TGTGCCAGCAGCTTAGTACAGGGGGCAGGCAGCTATGGCTACACCTTC.

As DNA, the CDR3 is TGTGCCAGCACCGAGACAGGGACAGGGGGTAATGAGCAGTTCTTC. Translated, it gives CASTETGTGGNEQFF. The chain links TRBV6-4 to TRBJ2-1; 11 bases line up with TRBD1. Losses at the gene ends were 7 bases for V and 7 bases for J; bases not matched to a gene: 9. The CDR3 extends over 15 amino acids. Germline CDR1 reads MRHNA; CDR2 reads SNTAGT.

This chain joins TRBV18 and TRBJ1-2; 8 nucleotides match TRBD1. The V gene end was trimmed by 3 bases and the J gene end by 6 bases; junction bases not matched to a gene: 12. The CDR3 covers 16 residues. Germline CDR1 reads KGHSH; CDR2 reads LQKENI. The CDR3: CASSPSRDRPGDGYTF. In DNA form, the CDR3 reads TGTGCCAGCTCACCGTCCCGGGACAGGCCCGGGGATGGCTACACCTTC. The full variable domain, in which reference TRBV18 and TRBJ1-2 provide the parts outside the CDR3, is NAGVMQNPRHLVRRRGQEARLRCSPMKGHSHVYWYRQLPEEGLKFMVYLQKENIIDESGMPKERFSAEFPKEGPSILRIQQVVRGDSAAYFCASSPSRDRPGDGYTFGSGTRLTVV.

CDR3 protein: CASSQLTSGGTGELFF. CDR3 in DNA: TGTGCCAGCAGCCAATTAACTAGCGGGGGGACCGGGGAGCTGTTTTTT. The gene calls are TRBV3-1 (or the pseudogene TRBV3-2) and TRBJ2-2, with 12 bases fitting TRBD2. Trimming took 2 bases from V and 5 from J; bases not matched to a gene: 3. Germline CDR1 and CDR2: LGHDT and YNNKEL (reference sequence). The CDR3 covers 16 residues.

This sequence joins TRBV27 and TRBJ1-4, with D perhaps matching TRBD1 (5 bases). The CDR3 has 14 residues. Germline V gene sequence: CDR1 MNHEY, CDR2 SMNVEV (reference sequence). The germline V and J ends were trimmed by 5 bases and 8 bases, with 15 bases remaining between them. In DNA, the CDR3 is TGTGCCAGCAGTCCCCAGGGCTCTCGAGAAAAACTGTTTTTT. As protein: CASSPQGSREKLFF.

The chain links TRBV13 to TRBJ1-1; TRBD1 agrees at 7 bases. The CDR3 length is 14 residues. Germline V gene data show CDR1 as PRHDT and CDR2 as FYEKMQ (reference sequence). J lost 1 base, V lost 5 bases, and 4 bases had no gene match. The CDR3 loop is CASSPDRENTEAFF. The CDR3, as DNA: TGTGCCAGCAGCCCCGACAGGGAGAACACTGAAGCTTTCTTT.

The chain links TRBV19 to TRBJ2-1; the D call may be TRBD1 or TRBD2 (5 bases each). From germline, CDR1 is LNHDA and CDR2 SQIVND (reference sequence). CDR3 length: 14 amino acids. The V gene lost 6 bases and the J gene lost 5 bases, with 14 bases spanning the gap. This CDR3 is CASRDGGSDNEQFF. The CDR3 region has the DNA TGTGCCAGTAGAGATGGGGGATCAGACAATGAGCAGTTCTTC. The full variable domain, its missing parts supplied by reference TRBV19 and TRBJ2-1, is DGGITQSPKYLFRKEGQNVTLSCEQNLNHDAMYWYRQDPGQGLRLIYYSQIVNDFQKGDIAEGYSVSREKKESFPLTVTSAQKNPTAFYLCASRDGGSDNEQFFGPGTRLTVL.

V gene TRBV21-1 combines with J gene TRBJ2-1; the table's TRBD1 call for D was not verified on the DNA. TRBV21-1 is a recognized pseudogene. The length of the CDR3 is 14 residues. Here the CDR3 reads CASSKGQAQNEQFF. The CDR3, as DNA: TGTGCCAGCAGCAAAGGCCAGGCCCAGAATGAGCAGTTCTTC.

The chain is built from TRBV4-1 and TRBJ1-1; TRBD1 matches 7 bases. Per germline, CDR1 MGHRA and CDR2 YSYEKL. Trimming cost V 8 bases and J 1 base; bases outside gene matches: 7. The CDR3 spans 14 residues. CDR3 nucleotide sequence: TGCGCCAGCCGACGCCAGGGGGAGAACACTGAAGCTTTCTTT. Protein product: CASRRQGENTEAFF.

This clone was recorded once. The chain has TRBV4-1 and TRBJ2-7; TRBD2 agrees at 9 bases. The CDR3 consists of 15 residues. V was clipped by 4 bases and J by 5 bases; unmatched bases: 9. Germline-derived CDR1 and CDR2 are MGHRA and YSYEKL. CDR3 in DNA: TGCGCCAGCAGCCCGGGAGGCGGGGGGGCGGACGAGCAGTACTTC. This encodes CASSPGGGGADEQYF.

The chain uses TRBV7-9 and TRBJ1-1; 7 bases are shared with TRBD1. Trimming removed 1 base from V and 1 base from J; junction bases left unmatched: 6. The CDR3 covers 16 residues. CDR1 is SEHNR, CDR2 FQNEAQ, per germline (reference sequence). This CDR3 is CASSLGRYRGNTEAFF. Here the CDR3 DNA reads TGTGCCAGCAGCTTAGGTCGTTACAGGGGGAACACTGAAGCTTTCTTT.

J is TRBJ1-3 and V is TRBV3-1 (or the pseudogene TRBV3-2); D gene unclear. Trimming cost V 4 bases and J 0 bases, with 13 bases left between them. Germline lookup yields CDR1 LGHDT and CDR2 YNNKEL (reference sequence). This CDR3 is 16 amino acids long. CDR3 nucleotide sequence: TGTGCCAGCAGCCTAGGAGGAAGAATCTCTGGAAACACCATATATTTT. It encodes CASSLGGRISGNTIYF.

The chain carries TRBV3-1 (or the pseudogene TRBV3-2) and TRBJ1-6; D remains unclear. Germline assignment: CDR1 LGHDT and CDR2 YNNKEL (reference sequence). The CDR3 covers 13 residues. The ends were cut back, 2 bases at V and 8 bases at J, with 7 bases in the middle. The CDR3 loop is CASSQSLDSPLHF. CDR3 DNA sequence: TGTGCCAGCAGCCAAAGTCTGGATTCACCCCTCCACTTT.

The CDR3 region is CASSDGAYYGYTF. The CDR3 DNA follows: TGTGCCAGCAGTGATGGCGCCTACTATGGCTACACCTTC. The J gene is TRBJ1-2, the V gene TRBV2, with no clear D. This CDR3 has 13 amino acids. Germline assignment: CDR1 SNHLY and CDR2 FYNNEI. Trimming took off 3 bases at V and 3 bases at J, with 8 bases between the two ends.

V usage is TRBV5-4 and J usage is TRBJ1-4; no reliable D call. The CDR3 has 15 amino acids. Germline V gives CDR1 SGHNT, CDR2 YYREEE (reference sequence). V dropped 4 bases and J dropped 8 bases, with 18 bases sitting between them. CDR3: CASSPTRSLGEKLFF. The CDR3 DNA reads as TGTGCCAGCAGCCCCACCCGGTCCTTAGGAGAAAAACTGTTTTTT.

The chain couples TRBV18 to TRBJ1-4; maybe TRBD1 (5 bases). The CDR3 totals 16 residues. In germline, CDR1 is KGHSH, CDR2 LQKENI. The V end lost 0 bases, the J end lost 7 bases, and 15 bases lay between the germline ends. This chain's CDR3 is CASSPPPGQGGEKLFF. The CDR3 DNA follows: TGTGCCAGCTCACCACCTCCCGGGCAGGGAGGTGAAAAACTGTTTTTT.

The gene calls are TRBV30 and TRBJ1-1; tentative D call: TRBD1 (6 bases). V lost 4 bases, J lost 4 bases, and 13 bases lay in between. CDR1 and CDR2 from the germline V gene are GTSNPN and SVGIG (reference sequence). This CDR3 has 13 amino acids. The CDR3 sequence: CAWTQGGSTEAFF. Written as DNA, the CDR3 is TGTGCCTGGACACAGGGAGGGAGCACTGAAGCTTTCTTT.

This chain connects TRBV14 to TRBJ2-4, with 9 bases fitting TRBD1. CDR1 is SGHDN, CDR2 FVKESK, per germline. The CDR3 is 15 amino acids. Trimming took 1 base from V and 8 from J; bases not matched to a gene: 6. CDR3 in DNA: TGTGCCAGCAGCCAAGTGAACAGGGGGCGGGACATTCAGTACTTC. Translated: CASSQVNRGRDIQYF.